The present T cell receptor beta chain was sequenced within a study of T cells after yellow fever vaccination. MiXCR was run by TCRdb on the 5' RACE reads, yielding one entry per CDR3 protein. Among roughly 500,000 distinct CDR3 sequences listed, 15% to 20% were seen once. This sequence was found in a man under 40 who received the YFV17D yellow fever vaccine. The specimen was PBMCs, collected 15 days after the yellow fever booster vaccination.

The CDR3 bases are TGTGCCAGCAGCCCCCGGGAGGGCCTTAACACCGGGGAGCTGTTTTTT. This sequence encodes CASSPREGLNTGELFF. This chain joins TRBV7-3 and TRBJ2-2, with 8 bases matching TRBD2. The CDR3 has 16 amino acids. Germline CDR1 and CDR2: SGHTA and FQGTGA. V gave up 5 bases and J gave up 2 bases; unmatched junction bases: 7.